Only a few counts were recorded for the clone carrying this TCR beta chain. The data originate from a study of cytotoxic CD8 clonotypes in ibrutinib-treated CLL. Study-wide context: The average sample held around 280,000 productive templates and about 94,000 productive rearrangements.

The V end was cut by 5 bases, the J end by 2 bases, with 15 bases between. Per the germline V gene, CDR1 is SEHNR and CDR2 is FQNEAQ (reference sequence). The CDR3 is made up of 15 amino acids. Assay used: immunoSEQ multiplex PCR; TCRdb lists only in-frame clones, some missing. The profile shows some 46,000 clones, less than 70% of them singletons. This receptor was taken from a human donor with chronic lymphocytic leukemia. The V and J genes are TRBV7-9 and TRBJ1-1; no definite D call. The input for sequencing was PBMCs, taken after 12 months of ibrutinib treatment. In DNA, the CDR3 is TGTGCCAGCAGCCCCGGACCGGGAGCTAACACTGAAGCTTTCTTT. Residues: CASSPGPGANTEAFF.